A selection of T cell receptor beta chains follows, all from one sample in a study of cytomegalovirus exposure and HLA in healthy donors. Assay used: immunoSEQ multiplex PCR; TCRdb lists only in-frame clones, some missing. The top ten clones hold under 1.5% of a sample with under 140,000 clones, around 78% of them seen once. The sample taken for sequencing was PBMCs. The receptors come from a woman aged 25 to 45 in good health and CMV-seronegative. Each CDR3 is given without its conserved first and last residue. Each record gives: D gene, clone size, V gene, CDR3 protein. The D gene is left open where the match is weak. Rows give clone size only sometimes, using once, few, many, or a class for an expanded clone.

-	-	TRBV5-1	ASSLRGSGTEAF
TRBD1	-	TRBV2	ATGQGVVNSPLH
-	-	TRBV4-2	ASSQLADSSNYGYT
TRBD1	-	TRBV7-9	ASSPAGTGSEKLF
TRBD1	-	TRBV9	ASSRTGQGRDEQY
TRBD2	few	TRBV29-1	SVDLRAGAVHNEQF
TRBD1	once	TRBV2	ASSETGAGGNTIY
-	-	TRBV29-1	SVDTYNEQF
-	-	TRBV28	ASSQDRNYGYT
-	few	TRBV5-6	ASSLEQSNTEAF
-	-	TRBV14	ASSQGRQEIRNEQF
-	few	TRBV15	ATSRILSSYNEQF
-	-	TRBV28	ASSYPPGSTNTGELF
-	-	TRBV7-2	ASSPRKGGHADTQY
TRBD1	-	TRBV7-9	ASSTGAGANYGYT
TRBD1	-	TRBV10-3	AISGGTGNNEQF
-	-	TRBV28	ASRSRGPYNEQF
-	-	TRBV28	ASSFIVSNNQPQH
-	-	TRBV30	AWSPDRRNQPQH
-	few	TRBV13	ASQQGIHNSPLH
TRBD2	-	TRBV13	ASSLGGGAFNEQF
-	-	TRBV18	ASSRTPSSYNSPLH
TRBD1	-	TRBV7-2	ASDPTGMGTEAF
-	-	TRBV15	ATSRGSVNEKLF
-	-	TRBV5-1	ASSPRGPSDTQY
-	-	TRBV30	AWSKGSNQPQH
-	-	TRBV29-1	SVGLTGYTEAF
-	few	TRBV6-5	ASSLSGTRETQY
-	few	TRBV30	AWSRSVGELF
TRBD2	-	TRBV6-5	ASSLAGADTQY
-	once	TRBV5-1	ASSLPSTGPGSPLH
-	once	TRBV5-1	ASSLLPGNNEQF
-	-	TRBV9	TGQQLYLETQY
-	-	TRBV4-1	ASSQGGLGGGKRDEAF